This T cell receptor beta chain is drawn from a study of vaccination and CD4 T cells after COVID-19. Between the trimmed V and J ends, which lost 3 bases and 8 bases, there was a span of 14 bases. Per the germline V gene, CDR1 is SEHNR and CDR2 is FQNEAQ (reference sequence). The CDR3 runs 15 residues. Researchers used the Oncomine TCR Beta short-read assay to sequence DNA from cultured CD4+ T cells. Once CD4+ T cells had been cultured, genomic DNA was extracted from them. Via MiXCR, TCRdb re-called the PCR reads, giving one row per CDR3 protein. Of approximately 7,000 distinct CDR3 sequences in the sample, approximately 40% were seen once. Treatment defined: roughly 10-day PBMC culture with coronavirus spike peptide pools or control peptides (ViraFEST assay). Investigators obtained the unexposed donor's CD4+ T cells before the COVID-19 pandemic (2011-2018). In its sample, this clonotype was seen a few times. Its antigen is as yet unknown.

The clonotype originates from a human donor in good health. The material sequenced was CD4+ T cells from blood, cultured in vitro. This chain connects TRBV7-9 to TRBJ1-6; possible D gene TRBD1, 6 bases. This CDR3 is CASSFERPGDSPLHF. The CDR3 bases are TGTGCCAGCAGCTTCGAAAGACCAGGGGATTCACCCCTCCACTTT.